This entry concerns a single TCR beta chain. Its antigen is not identified. The protocol was immunoSEQ multiplex PCR, while the TCRdb copy is restricted to in-frame clones and leaves out a portion. The top ten hold less than 20% of the sample, which has 60,000 to 95,000 clones, 87% seen once. The data belong to a study of T cell responses to AZD1222 COVID-19 vaccine. Study outcomes and limitations: Clonal diversity was possibly underestimated, and white British individuals and females predominated among donors. Baseline serostatus was positive in only six AZD1222 recipients. Along spike, vaccine-associated CD4 TCRs were found throughout, with dominance at 160-218 and 743-854. Only after the peak T cell response were repertoires sampled.

The germline V gene has CDR1 SEHNR and CDR2 FQNEAQ (reference sequence). Trimming took off 1 base at V and 7 bases at J, with 13 bases between the two ends. This CDR3 has 15 residues. This specimen consisted of peripheral blood, obtained 28 days after the second AZD1222 dose. The sequence derives from an adult who received the AZD1222 COVID-19 vaccine. The V gene is TRBV7-9, the J gene TRBJ2-2, with D unclear. CDR3 sequence: CASSLGGEIGGELFF. DNA for the CDR3: TGTGCCAGCAGCTTAGGTGGCGAAATTGGCGGGGAGCTGTTTTTT.